This T cell receptor beta chain was recovered during a study of blood T cell repertoires in COVID-19. Across the study: From T cells, B-cell-depleted T cells, or PBMCs came the material, which was cDNA or gDNA.

This clone was seen a handful of times. Seattle researchers signed up patients amid active infection and tracked them longitudinally. Assay used: immunoSEQ multiplex PCR; TCRdb lists only in-frame clones, some missing. Among roughly 200,000 clones listed, under 90% were seen once. Sequenced sample: peripheral blood. The source is a woman aged 80 or over with COVID-19, enrolled during active disease.

CDR3 DNA sequence: TGTGCCAGCAGCGGTAGGGCGGGGGTAAACTATGGCTACACCTTC. This sequence encodes CASSGRAGVNYGYTF. The rearrangement joins TRBV2 to TRBJ1-2; D is perhaps TRBD1 (5 bases). The CDR3 consists of 15 residues. Germline V lookup: CDR1 SNHLY, CDR2 FYNNEI. The V end lost 6 bases, the J end lost 2 bases, and 16 bases lay between the germline ends.